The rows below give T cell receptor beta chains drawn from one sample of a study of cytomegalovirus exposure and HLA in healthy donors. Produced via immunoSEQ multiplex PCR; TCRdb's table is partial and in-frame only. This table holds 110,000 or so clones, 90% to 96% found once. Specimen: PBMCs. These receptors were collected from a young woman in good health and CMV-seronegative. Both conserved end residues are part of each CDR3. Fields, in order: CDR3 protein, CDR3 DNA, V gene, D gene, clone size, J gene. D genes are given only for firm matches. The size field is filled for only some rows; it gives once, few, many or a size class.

CDR3 protein: CSVVRTGFSDEQFF
CDR3 DNA: TGCAGCGTTGTCAGGACTGGGTTTTCCGATGAGCAGTTCTTC
V gene: TRBV29-1
D gene: NA
clone size: NA
J gene: TRBJ2-1

CDR3 protein: CAAEGANEKLFF
CDR3 DNA: TGTGCTGCTGAGGGTGCTAATGAAAAACTGTTTTTT
V gene: TRBV7-2
D gene: NA
clone size: once
J gene: TRBJ1-4

CDR3 protein: CASTFDRAMKAFF
CDR3 DNA: TGTGCCAGCACCTTTGACAGGGCCATGAAAGCTTTCTTT
V gene: TRBV7-2
D gene: TRBD1
clone size: NA
J gene: TRBJ1-1

CDR3 protein: CASSWGASNQPQHF
CDR3 DNA: TGTGCCAGCAGCTGGGGAGCTAGCAATCAGCCCCAGCATTTT
V gene: TRBV7-9
D gene: NA
clone size: once
J gene: TRBJ1-5

CDR3 protein: CASSQDERRFNSPLHF
CDR3 DNA: TGTGCCAGCAGCCAAGATGAGAGGCGGTTCAATTCACCCCTCCACTTT
V gene: TRBV4-2
D gene: NA
clone size: NA
J gene: TRBJ1-6

CDR3 protein: CASSMRMTSGGLHNEQFF
CDR3 DNA: TGTGCCAGTAGTATGAGGATGACTAGCGGGGGTTTACACAATGAGCAGTTCTTC
V gene: TRBV19
D gene: TRBD2
clone size: NA
J gene: TRBJ2-1

CDR3 protein: CASSSHPGQGGETQYF
CDR3 DNA: TGTGCCAGCAGTTCACACCCCGGACAGGGTGGGGAGACCCAGTACTTC
V gene: TRBV6-5
D gene: TRBD1
clone size: few
J gene: TRBJ2-5

CDR3 protein: CASSLGLARDTQYF
CDR3 DNA: TGTGCCAGCAGCCTAGGACTAGCCAGGGATACGCAGTATTTT
V gene: TRBV5-8
D gene: TRBD2
clone size: NA
J gene: TRBJ2-3

CDR3 protein: CASSLGGTDTQYF
CDR3 DNA: TGTGCCAGCAGTCTAGGGGGCACAGATACGCAGTATTTT
V gene: TRBV28
D gene: NA
clone size: once
J gene: TRBJ2-3

CDR3 protein: CASSQDPGEGPNQPQHF
CDR3 DNA: TGCGCCAGCAGCCAAGATCCGGGGGAGGGGCCCAATCAGCCCCAGCATTTT
V gene: TRBV4-1
D gene: NA
clone size: NA
J gene: TRBJ1-5

CDR3 protein: CASSLASFNNEQFF
CDR3 DNA: TGTGCCAGCAGCTTGGCCAGTTTTAACAATGAGCAGTTCTTC
V gene: TRBV5-6
D gene: NA
clone size: NA
J gene: TRBJ2-1

CDR3 protein: CASSLPGQESNNSPLHF
CDR3 DNA: TGTGCCAGTAGTCTCCCGGGACAGGAGTCTAATAATTCACCCCTCCACTTT
V gene: TRBV19
D gene: TRBD1
clone size: NA
J gene: TRBJ1-6

CDR3 protein: CASSLRQGGSAEAFF
CDR3 DNA: TGTGCCAGCAGCTTGCGTCAGGGAGGGTCGGCAGAAGCTTTCTTT
V gene: TRBV7-9
D gene: NA
clone size: NA
J gene: TRBJ1-1

CDR3 protein: CASSTQGANYGYTF
CDR3 DNA: TGCGCCAGCAGCACCCAGGGTGCTAACTATGGCTACACCTTC
V gene: TRBV4-1
D gene: NA
clone size: NA
J gene: TRBJ1-2

CDR3 protein: CASSQDPWASGGAGTGELFF
CDR3 DNA: TGCGCCAGCAGCCAAGATCCGTGGGCTAGCGGGGGGGCAGGCACCGGGGAGCTGTTTTTT
V gene: TRBV4-1
D gene: TRBD2
clone size: NA
J gene: TRBJ2-2

CDR3 protein: CASSEWGQNADTQYF
CDR3 DNA: TGTGCCAGCAGTGAATGGGGACAGAACGCAGATACGCAGTATTTT
V gene: TRBV6-1
D gene: TRBD1
clone size: NA
J gene: TRBJ2-3

CDR3 protein: CASSRLAWHEQYF
CDR3 DNA: TGTGCCAGTAGTAGACTAGCTTGGCACGAGCAGTACTTC
V gene: TRBV19
D gene: TRBD2
clone size: NA
J gene: TRBJ2-7

CDR3 protein: CASSQPGTGVYGYTF
CDR3 DNA: TGTGCCAGCAGCCAACCCGGGACAGGGGTCTATGGCTACACCTTC
V gene: TRBV11-2
D gene: TRBD1
clone size: NA
J gene: TRBJ1-2

CDR3 protein: CASSVGGGWVEQFF
CDR3 DNA: TGTGCCAGCAGCGTAGGGGGGGGATGGGTTGAGCAGTTCTTC
V gene: TRBV9
D gene: TRBD2
clone size: NA
J gene: TRBJ2-1

CDR3 protein: CASSVLRGWDYGYTF
CDR3 DNA: TGTGCCAGCAGTGTTTTACGGGGGTGGGACTATGGCTACACCTTC
V gene: TRBV2
D gene: NA
clone size: NA
J gene: TRBJ1-2

CDR3 protein: CASSLQGGYGYTF
CDR3 DNA: TGTGCCAGCAGTTTACAAGGGGGTTATGGCTACACCTTC
V gene: TRBV27
D gene: NA
clone size: NA
J gene: TRBJ1-2

CDR3 protein: CASSLRRTETVNYGYTF
CDR3 DNA: TGTGCCAGCAGTTTAAGACGAACCGAGACAGTCAACTATGGCTACACCTTC
V gene: TRBV27
D gene: NA
clone size: once
J gene: TRBJ1-2

CDR3 protein: CASSDTRQGPNTEAFF
CDR3 DNA: TGTGCCAGCAGCGACACGCGACAGGGGCCGAACACTGAAGCTTTCTTT
V gene: TRBV7-3
D gene: TRBD1
clone size: NA
J gene: TRBJ1-1

CDR3 protein: CASSKAPTVRTDTQYF
CDR3 DNA: TGTGCCAGCAGCAAGGCCCCGACAGTCCGCACAGATACGCAGTATTTT
V gene: TRBV14
D gene: NA
clone size: NA
J gene: TRBJ2-3

CDR3 protein: CASSPIDRDYSPLHF
CDR3 DNA: TGTGCCAGCAGTCCCATCGACAGGGATTATTCACCCCTCCACTTT
V gene: TRBV28
D gene: TRBD1
clone size: NA
J gene: TRBJ1-6

CDR3 protein: CASSLGTGVETQYF
CDR3 DNA: TGTGCCAGCAGCCTGGGGACAGGGGTCGAGACCCAGTACTTC
V gene: TRBV7-9
D gene: TRBD1
clone size: NA
J gene: TRBJ2-5

CDR3 protein: CASRRDMAETQYF
CDR3 DNA: TGTGCCAGCAGGCGGGATATGGCGGAGACCCAGTACTTC
V gene: TRBV2
D gene: NA
clone size: once
J gene: TRBJ2-5

CDR3 protein: CASSLWGRRGDGTYEQYF
CDR3 DNA: TGTGCCAGCAGCTTGTGGGGCCGACGGGGGGATGGAACCTACGAGCAGTACTTC
V gene: TRBV11-1
D gene: TRBD2
clone size: NA
J gene: TRBJ2-7

CDR3 protein: CASSYPGGRGTEAFF
CDR3 DNA: TGTGCCAGCAGCTATCCAGGGGGCAGGGGCACTGAAGCTTTCTTT
V gene: TRBV5-6
D gene: TRBD1
clone size: NA
J gene: TRBJ1-1

CDR3 protein: CASSGSGTATYEQYF
CDR3 DNA: TGTGCCAGCAGTGGCTCTGGGACAGCAACCTACGAGCAGTACTTC
V gene: TRBV2
D gene: TRBD1
clone size: NA
J gene: TRBJ2-7

CDR3 protein: CASSFYGGENTEAFF
CDR3 DNA: TGTGCCAGCAGCTTTTACGGCGGAGAGAACACTGAAGCTTTCTTT
V gene: TRBV7-9
D gene: NA
clone size: NA
J gene: TRBJ1-1

CDR3 protein: CATSRPTTGGLVNTEAFF
CDR3 DNA: TGTGCCACCAGCAGGCCTACCACAGGGGGTTTAGTGAACACTGAAGCTTTCTTT
V gene: TRBV15
D gene: TRBD1
clone size: NA
J gene: TRBJ1-1

CDR3 protein: CASSPEWGLESTEAFF
CDR3 DNA: TGTGCCAGCTCACCCGAATGGGGCCTGGAGTCCACTGAAGCTTTCTTT
V gene: TRBV18
D gene: NA
clone size: NA
J gene: TRBJ1-1

CDR3 protein: CASRSSGGAGSYNEQFF
CDR3 DNA: TGTGCCAGCAGATCTAGCGGGGGGGCCGGTTCGTACAATGAGCAGTTCTTC
V gene: TRBV2
D gene: TRBD2
clone size: once
J gene: TRBJ2-1

CDR3 protein: CASSLDGGGGLPQHF
CDR3 DNA: TGTGCCAGCAGCTTAGACGGAGGCGGAGGCCTGCCCCAGCATTTT
V gene: TRBV11-2
D gene: NA
clone size: NA
J gene: TRBJ1-5

CDR3 protein: CASSQRSSTRGTSGVSYEQYF
CDR3 DNA: TGTGCCAGCAGCCAGCGCTCCTCCACGCGCGGGACTAGCGGGGTCTCCTACGAGCAGTACTTC
V gene: TRBV4-2
D gene: TRBD2
clone size: NA
J gene: TRBJ2-7

CDR3 protein: CAISGGQGLYGYTF
CDR3 DNA: TGTGCCATCAGTGGGGGACAGGGCCTCTATGGCTACACCTTC
V gene: TRBV10-3
D gene: TRBD1
clone size: NA
J gene: TRBJ1-2

CDR3 protein: CASSLRQTDTQYF
CDR3 DNA: TGTGCCAGCAGCCTAAGACAGACAGATACGCAGTATTTT
V gene: TRBV7-2
D gene: NA
clone size: NA
J gene: TRBJ2-3

CDR3 protein: CASSPGQAAYEQYF
CDR3 DNA: TGTGCCAGCTCACCGGGACAGGCGGCCTACGAGCAGTACTTC
V gene: TRBV18
D gene: TRBD1
clone size: NA
J gene: TRBJ2-7

CDR3 protein: CASSEDRTGNTIYF
CDR3 DNA: TGTGCCAGCAGTGAGGACAGAACGGGAAACACCATATATTTT
V gene: TRBV2
D gene: NA
clone size: NA
J gene: TRBJ1-3

CDR3 protein: CASSTERDSYNSPLHF
CDR3 DNA: TGTGCCAGCAGCACCGAACGAGACTCCTATAATTCACCCCTCCACTTT
V gene: TRBV7-2
D gene: NA
clone size: NA
J gene: TRBJ1-6

CDR3 protein: CASSASGPREQYF
CDR3 DNA: TGTGCCAGCAGCGCCTCTGGTCCGCGGGAGCAGTACTTC
V gene: TRBV9
D gene: NA
clone size: few
J gene: TRBJ2-7

CDR3 protein: CSVDGWTTGDPKETQYF
CDR3 DNA: TGCAGCGTTGACGGGTGGACGACAGGGGACCCTAAAGAGACCCAGTACTTC
V gene: TRBV29-1
D gene: TRBD1
clone size: NA
J gene: TRBJ2-5

CDR3 protein: CASSLREPETQYF
CDR3 DNA: TGTGCCAGCAGCTTGAGGGAACCAGAGACCCAGTACTTC
V gene: TRBV7-9
D gene: NA
clone size: once
J gene: TRBJ2-5

CDR3 protein: CASSPGTGRWNTEAFF
CDR3 DNA: TGTGCCAGCAGTCCTGGGACAGGGAGGTGGAACACTGAAGCTTTCTTT
V gene: TRBV28
D gene: TRBD1
clone size: NA
J gene: TRBJ1-1

CDR3 protein: CASSLYPTGLYGYTF
CDR3 DNA: TGTGCCAGCAGTTTATACCCGACAGGGCTCTATGGCTACACCTTC
V gene: TRBV27
D gene: TRBD1
clone size: NA
J gene: TRBJ1-2

CDR3 protein: CASRTGTKWSTIYF
CDR3 DNA: TGTGCCAGCAGGACCGGGACTAAATGGAGCACCATATATTTT
V gene: TRBV28
D gene: NA
clone size: NA
J gene: TRBJ1-3

CDR3 protein: CASSLLEVREKLFF
CDR3 DNA: TGTGCCAGCAGCTTACTCGAGGTTCGGGAAAAACTGTTTTTT
V gene: TRBV7-9
D gene: NA
clone size: NA
J gene: TRBJ1-4

CDR3 protein: CASSLALTGGANDGYTF
CDR3 DNA: TGCGCCAGCAGCTTGGCCCTAACGGGGGGGGCAAATGACGGCTACACCTTC
V gene: TRBV5-1
D gene: NA
clone size: NA
J gene: TRBJ1-2

CDR3 protein: CASRLAGLNTGELFF
CDR3 DNA: TGTGCCAGCAGACTAGCGGGGCTGAACACCGGGGAGCTGTTTTTT
V gene: TRBV7-8
D gene: TRBD2
clone size: NA
J gene: TRBJ2-2

CDR3 protein: CASSLIQGSYNEQFF
CDR3 DNA: TGTGCCAGCAGCTTAATACAGGGTTCCTACAATGAGCAGTTCTTC
V gene: TRBV7-3
D gene: NA
clone size: once
J gene: TRBJ2-1

CDR3 protein: CASSPPRAGGSGYTF
CDR3 DNA: TGTGCCAGCAGTCCCCCTCGGGCAGGTGGGAGTGGCTACACCTTC
V gene: TRBV28
D gene: NA
clone size: NA
J gene: TRBJ1-2

CDR3 protein: CASSSRDWSSYNSPLHF
CDR3 DNA: TGTGCCAGCAGCTCCCGGGACTGGAGCTCCTATAATTCACCCCTCCACTTT
V gene: TRBV9
D gene: NA
clone size: NA
J gene: TRBJ1-6

CDR3 protein: CASSEFTRPGQGGNTEAFF
CDR3 DNA: TGCGCCAGCAGTGAGTTTACACGACCGGGACAGGGGGGGAACACTGAAGCTTTCTTT
V gene: TRBV10-1
D gene: TRBD1
clone size: NA
J gene: TRBJ1-1